This paragraph reports one T cell receptor (beta chain). Its antigen is not known. Genomic DNA of each subset was evenly split across several immunoSEQ plates. In the source study's methods: Filtering was not the same, since immunoSEQ gave junction-only sequences without quality scores. The table came from immunoSEQ multiplex PCR; TCRdb's copy has only in-frame clones and leaves some out. That table gives V, J and clone size, and the DNA gave D and trimming. The sample has about 730,000 clones; 55% to 75% are singletons. The V gene's germline CDR1 is LNHDA and CDR2 SQIVND (reference sequence). The CDR3 is made up of 16 amino acids. Trimming cost V 5 bases and J 8 bases; bases outside gene matches: 14. The sample comes from a study of shared clonotypes between healthy human individuals. Background on the study: Per donor, three plates held CD4 naive cells, three held CD4 memory, two held CD8 naive and one held CD8 memory. General study points: Naive subsets tended to show greater estimated richness than memory subsets.

Sequences were obtained from memory CD4+ T cells sorted from blood. The subset: CD45RA-negative fraction. This sequence joins TRBV19 and TRBJ2-1, with 8 bases matching TRBD1. The clonotype comes from a woman between 25 and 40 years old in good health. CDR3 protein: CASSSRLGTGRDEQFF. CDR3 DNA sequence: TGTGCCAGTAGTTCCCGACTGGGGACAGGTCGGGATGAGCAGTTCTTC.